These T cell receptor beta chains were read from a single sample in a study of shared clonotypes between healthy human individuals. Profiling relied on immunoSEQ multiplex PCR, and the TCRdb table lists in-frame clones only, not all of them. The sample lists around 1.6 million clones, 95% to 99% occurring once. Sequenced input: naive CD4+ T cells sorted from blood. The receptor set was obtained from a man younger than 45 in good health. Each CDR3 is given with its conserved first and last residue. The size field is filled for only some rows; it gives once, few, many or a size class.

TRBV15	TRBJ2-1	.	CATSSGRQLSYNEQFF
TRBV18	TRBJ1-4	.	CASSSRQLSNEKLFF
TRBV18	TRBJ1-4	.	CASQPGTGGNEKLFF
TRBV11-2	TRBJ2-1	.	CASSLGTRLASYNEQFF
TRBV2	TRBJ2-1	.	CASSDGTSGSLEQFF
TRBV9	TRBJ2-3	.	CASSRGGTDTQYF
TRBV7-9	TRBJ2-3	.	CASSLRQVTDTQYF
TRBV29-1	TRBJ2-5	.	CSVTVQETQYF
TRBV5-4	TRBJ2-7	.	CASSLGSGTAIYEQYF
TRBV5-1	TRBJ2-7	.	CASSLGLLPGTGGYEQYF
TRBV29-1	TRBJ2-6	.	CSVYSGANVLTF
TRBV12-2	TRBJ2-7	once	CASRLEFEGPTRSYEQYF
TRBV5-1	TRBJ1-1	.	CASSERTGLMNTEAFF
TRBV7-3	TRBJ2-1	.	CASSSYLGLALNNEQFF
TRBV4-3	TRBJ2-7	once	CASSQERWPTSYEQYF
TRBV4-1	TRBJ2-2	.	CASSQGDRRTGELFF
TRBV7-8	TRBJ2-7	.	CASRKNLLGVSYEQYF
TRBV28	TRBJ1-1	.	CATSHGGLNTEAFF
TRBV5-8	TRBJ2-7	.	CASRQGSEQYF
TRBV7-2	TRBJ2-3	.	CASSLGLLGSTDTQYF
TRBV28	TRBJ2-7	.	CASSGSAGGDEQYF
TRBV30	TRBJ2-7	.	CAWSGTSGFYEQYF
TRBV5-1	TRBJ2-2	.	CASSLESLNTGELFF
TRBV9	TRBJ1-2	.	CASSVSGGRGYGYTF
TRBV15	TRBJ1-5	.	CATSRTRGNSNQPQHF
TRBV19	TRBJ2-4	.	CASSIDRFVPGAKNIQYF
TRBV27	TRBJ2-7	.	CASSRSVGVHEQYF
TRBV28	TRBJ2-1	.	CASSSPDRLHDEQFF
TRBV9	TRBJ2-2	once	CASSPLTSDTGELFF
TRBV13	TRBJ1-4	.	CASRGEDEKLFF
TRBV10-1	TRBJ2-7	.	CASSEGDSFYEQYF
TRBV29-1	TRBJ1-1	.	CSVREPTMNTEAFF
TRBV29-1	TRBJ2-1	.	CSVAPDSPSYNEQFF
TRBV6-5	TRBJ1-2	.	CASSYSTGLSGYTF
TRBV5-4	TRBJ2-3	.	CASALDSGSADTQYF
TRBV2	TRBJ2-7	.	CASLRLSSYEQYF
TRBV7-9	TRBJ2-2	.	CASSLEVGAGELFF
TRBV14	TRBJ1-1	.	CASSQVPLQNTEAFF
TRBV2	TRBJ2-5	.	CASSVSRLAVQETQYF
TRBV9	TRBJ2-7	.	CASSPSWREGYEQYF
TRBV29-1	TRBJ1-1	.	CSVVVSDRRTEAFF
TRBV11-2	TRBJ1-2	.	CASSQTGLWSYGYTF
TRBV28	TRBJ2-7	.	CASSFGTSYEQYF
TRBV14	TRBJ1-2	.	CASSPLGTYGYTF
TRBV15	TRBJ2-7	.	CATSRGLAGTGYEQYF
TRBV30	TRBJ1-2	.	CAWSVLHGGRAGYTF
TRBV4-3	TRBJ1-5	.	CASSQRRGNQPQHF
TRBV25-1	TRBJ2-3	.	CASSGVQTQDTQYF
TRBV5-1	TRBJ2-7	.	CASSYSGARISYEQYF
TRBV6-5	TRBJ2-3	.	CASSRSLAGVETQYF
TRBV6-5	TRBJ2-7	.	CASSYSSGGEQYF
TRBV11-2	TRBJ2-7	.	CASSDYEQYF
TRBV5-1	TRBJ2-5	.	CASRASGPQETQYF
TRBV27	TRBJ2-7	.	CASSFTSGRYSEQYF
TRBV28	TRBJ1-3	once	CASSFTLGNTIYF
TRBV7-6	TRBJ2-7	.	CASSLLSGPSYEQYF
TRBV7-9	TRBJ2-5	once	CASSSTSGEETQYF
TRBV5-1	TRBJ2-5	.	CASSLDRRRSVLETQYF
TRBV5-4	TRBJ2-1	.	CASSNTSYNEQFF
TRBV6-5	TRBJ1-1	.	CASRTLGGSTEAFF